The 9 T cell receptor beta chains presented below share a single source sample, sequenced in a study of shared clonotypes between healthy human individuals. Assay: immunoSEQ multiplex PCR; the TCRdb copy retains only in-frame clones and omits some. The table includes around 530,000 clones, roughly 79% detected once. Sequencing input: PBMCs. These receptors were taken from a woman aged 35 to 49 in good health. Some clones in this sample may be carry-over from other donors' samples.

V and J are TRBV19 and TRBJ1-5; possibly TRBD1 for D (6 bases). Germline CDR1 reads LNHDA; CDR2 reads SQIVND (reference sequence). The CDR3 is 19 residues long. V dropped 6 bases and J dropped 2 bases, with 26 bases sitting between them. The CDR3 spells CASSIQSRAGAIGNQPQHF. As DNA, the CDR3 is TGTGCCAGTAGCATACAGTCAAGGGCAGGGGCCATAGGCAATCAGCCCCAGCATTTT.

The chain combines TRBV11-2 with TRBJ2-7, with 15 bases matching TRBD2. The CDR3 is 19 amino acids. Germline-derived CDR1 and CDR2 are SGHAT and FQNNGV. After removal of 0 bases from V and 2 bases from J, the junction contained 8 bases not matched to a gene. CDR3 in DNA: TGTGCCAGCAGCTTAGATAAGGGACTAGCGGGAGGAGGGACCTACGAGCAGTACTTC. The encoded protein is CASSLDKGLAGGGTYEQYF.

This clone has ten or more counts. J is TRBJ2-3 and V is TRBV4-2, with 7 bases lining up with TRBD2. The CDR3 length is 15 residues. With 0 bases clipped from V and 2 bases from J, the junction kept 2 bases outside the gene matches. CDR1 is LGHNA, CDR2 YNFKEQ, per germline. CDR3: CASSQDGDYTDTQYF. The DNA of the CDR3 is TGTGCCAGCAGCCAAGATGGGGACTACACAGATACGCAGTATTTT.

CDR3 amino acids: CAISESMDRNQPQHF. CDR3 bases: TGTGCCATCAGTGAGTCCATGGATCGCAATCAGCCCCAGCATTTT. The chain combines TRBV10-3 with TRBJ1-5; unclear D gene. CDR3 size: 15 residues. Trimming removed 0 bases from V and 2 bases from J, with 8 bases in between. Germline CDR1 is ENHRY and CDR2 is SYGVKD.

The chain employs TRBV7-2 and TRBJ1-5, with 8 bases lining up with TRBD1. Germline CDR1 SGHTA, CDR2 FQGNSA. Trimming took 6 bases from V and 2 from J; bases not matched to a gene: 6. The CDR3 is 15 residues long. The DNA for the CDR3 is TGTGCCAGCAGTCCGACAGGGGTTGGCAATCAGCCCCAGCATTTT. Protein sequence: CASSPTGVGNQPQHF.

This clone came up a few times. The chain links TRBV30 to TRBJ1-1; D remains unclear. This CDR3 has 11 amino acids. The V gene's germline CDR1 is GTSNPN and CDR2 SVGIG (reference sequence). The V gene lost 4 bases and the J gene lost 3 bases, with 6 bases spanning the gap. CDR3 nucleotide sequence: TGTGCCTGGAACGGTTACACTGAAGCTTTCTTT. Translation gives CAWNGYTEAFF. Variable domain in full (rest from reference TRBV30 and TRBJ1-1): SQTIHQWPATLVQPVGSPLSLECTVEGTSNPNLYWYRQAAGRGLQLLFYSVGIGQISSEVPQNLSASRPQDRQFILSSKKLLLSDSGFYLCAWNGYTEAFFGQGTRLTVV.

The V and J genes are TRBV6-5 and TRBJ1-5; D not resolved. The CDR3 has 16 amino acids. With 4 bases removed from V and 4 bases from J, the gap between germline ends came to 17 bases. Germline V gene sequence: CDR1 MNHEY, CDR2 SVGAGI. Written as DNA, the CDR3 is TGTGCCAGCAGTTTACTCGACACGGGAATAAATCAGCCCCAGCATTTT. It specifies CASSLLDTGINQPQHF.

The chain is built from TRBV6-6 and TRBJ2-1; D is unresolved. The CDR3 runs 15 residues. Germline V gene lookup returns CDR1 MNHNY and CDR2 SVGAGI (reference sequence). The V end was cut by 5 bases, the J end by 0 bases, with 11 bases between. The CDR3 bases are TGTGCCAGCAGTGGCACTACGCTCTCCTACAATGAGCAGTTCTTC. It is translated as CASSGTTLSYNEQFF.

CDR3 sequence (DNA): TGTGCCAGCAGCCCAATCAGGGGGGGGCACTCGGACACTGAAGCTTTCTTT. Its protein is CASSPIRGGHSDTEAFF. The rearrangement links TRBV11-2 to TRBJ1-1; TRBD1 aligns across 7 bases. CDR1 and CDR2 from the germline V gene are SGHAT and FQNNGV. Losses at the gene ends were 5 bases for V and 3 bases for J; bases not matched to a gene: 15. CDR3 length: 17 residues.